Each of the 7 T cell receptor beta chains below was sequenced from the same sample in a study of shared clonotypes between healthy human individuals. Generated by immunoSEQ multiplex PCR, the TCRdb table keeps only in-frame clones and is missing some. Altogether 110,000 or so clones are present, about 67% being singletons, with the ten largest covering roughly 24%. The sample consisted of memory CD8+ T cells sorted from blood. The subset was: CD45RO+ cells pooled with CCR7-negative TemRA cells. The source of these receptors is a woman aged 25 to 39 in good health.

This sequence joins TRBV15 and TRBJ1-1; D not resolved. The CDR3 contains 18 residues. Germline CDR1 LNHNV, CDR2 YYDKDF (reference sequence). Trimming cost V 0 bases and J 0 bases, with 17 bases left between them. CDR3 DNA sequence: TGTGCCACCAGCAGAGATAGAGCTGACATATTGATGAACACTGAAGCTTTCTTT. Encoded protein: CATSRDRADILMNTEAFF.

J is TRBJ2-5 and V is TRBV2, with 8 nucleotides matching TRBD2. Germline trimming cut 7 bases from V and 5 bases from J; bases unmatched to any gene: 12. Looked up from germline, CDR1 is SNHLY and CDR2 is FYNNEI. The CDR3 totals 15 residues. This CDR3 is CASKPPWTSLETQYF. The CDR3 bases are TGTGCCAGCAAGCCACCGTGGACTAGCTTGGAGACCCAGTACTTC. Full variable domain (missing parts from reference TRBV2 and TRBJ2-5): EPEVTQTPSHQVTQMGQEVILRCVPISNHLYFYWYRQILGQKVEFLVSFYNNEISEKSEIFDDQFSVERPDGSNFTLKIRSTKLEDSAMYFCASKPPWTSLETQYFGPGTRLLVL.

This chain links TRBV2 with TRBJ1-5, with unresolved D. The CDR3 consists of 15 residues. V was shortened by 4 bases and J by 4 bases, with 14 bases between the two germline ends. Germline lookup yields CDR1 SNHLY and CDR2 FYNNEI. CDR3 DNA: TGTGCCAGCAGTGTGGGCAGCAAACCAAATCAGCCCCAGCATTTT. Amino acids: CASSVGSKPNQPQHF.

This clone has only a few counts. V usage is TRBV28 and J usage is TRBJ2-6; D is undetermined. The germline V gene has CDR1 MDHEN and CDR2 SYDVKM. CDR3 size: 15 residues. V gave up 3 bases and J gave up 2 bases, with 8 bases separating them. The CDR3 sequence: CASSLQLTGANVLTF. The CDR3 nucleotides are TGTGCCAGCAGTTTGCAGCTAACTGGGGCCAACGTCCTGACTTTC.

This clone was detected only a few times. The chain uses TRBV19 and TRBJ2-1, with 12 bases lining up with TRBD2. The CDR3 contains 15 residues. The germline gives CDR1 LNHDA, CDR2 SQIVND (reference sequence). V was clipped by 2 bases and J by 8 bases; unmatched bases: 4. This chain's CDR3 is CASSIWTSGDDEQFF. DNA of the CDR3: TGTGCCAGTAGTATATGGACTAGCGGGGACGATGAGCAGTTCTTC.

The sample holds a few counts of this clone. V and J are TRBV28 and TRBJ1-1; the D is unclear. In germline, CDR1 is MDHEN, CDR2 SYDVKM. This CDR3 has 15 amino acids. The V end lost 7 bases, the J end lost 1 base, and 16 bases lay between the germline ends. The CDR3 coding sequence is TGTGCCAGCAAGTTGCCGGGTACCGGGAACACTGAAGCTTTCTTT. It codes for CASKLPGTGNTEAFF.

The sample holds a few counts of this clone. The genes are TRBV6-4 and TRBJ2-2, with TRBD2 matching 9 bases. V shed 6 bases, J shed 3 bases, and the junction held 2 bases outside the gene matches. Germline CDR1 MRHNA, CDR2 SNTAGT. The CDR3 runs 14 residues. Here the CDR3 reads CASSRTSDTGELFF. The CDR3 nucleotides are TGTGCCAGCAGCCGGACTAGCGACACCGGGGAGCTGTTTTTT.